This passage covers 11 T cell receptor beta chains from one sample sequenced in a study of blood T cell repertoires in COVID-19. The table came from immunoSEQ multiplex PCR; TCRdb's copy has only in-frame clones and leaves some out. The sample lists about 150,000 clones, about 90% occurring once. Sample: peripheral blood. These receptor sequences come from a man aged 50 to 60 with acute or convalescent COVID-19.

The count of this clone is one. The chain combines TRBV27 with TRBJ2-1; a possible D gene is TRBD2 (6 bases). Trimming cost V 5 bases and J 0 bases, with 8 bases left between them. The CDR3 has 14 residues. The germline V gene has CDR1 MNHEY and CDR2 SMNVEV (reference sequence). As DNA, the CDR3 is TGTGCCAGCAGTCCGGGACTCTCCTACAATGAGCAGTTCTTC. Translation gives CASSPGLSYNEQFF.

The chain links TRBV7-2 to TRBJ2-7; 9 bases are a match to TRBD2. Looked up from germline, CDR1 is SGHTA and CDR2 is FQGNSA. The CDR3 is made up of 18 amino acids. V shed 2 bases, J shed 3 bases, and the junction held 14 bases outside the gene matches. CDR3 DNA sequence: TGTGCCAGCAGCTTATTCGTAGGTAGCGGGAGTTCGGGCTACGAGCAGTACTTC. This codes for CASSLFVGSGSSGYEQYF.

The rearrangement joins TRBV7-9 to TRBJ2-1, with 8 nucleotides matching TRBD1. Losses at the gene ends were 5 bases for V and 10 bases for J; bases not matched to a gene: 22. The CDR3 is made up of 18 amino acids. Germline loops: CDR1 SEHNR, CDR2 FQNEAQ (reference sequence). The DNA of the CDR3 is TGTGCCAGCAGCCTAACCGGAAGGACAGGGCTTTTTTATTGGGAGCAGTTCTTC. It encodes CASSLTGRTGLFYWEQFF.

The V call is TRBV5-8, the J call TRBJ2-7; 7 bases agree with TRBD2. The V segment lost 2 bases and the J segment 2 bases; nucleotides outside the gene matches: 4. This CDR3 is built from 14 residues. CDR1 is SGHTS and CDR2 is YDEGEE in the germline V gene. Written as DNA, the CDR3 is TGTGCCAGCAGCTTTGGTGGACTAGCCTACGAGCAGTACTTC. This sequence encodes CASSFGGLAYEQYF.

The chain joins TRBV19 to TRBJ1-2; D uncertain. The V gene's germline CDR1 is LNHDA and CDR2 SQIVND (reference sequence). The CDR3 consists of 14 residues. V was shortened by 6 bases and J by 8 bases, with 19 bases between the two germline ends. The CDR3 sequence: CASSPGGRSVGYTF. The CDR3 nucleotides read TGTGCCAGTAGCCCAGGCGGGCGGTCGGTCGGCTACACCTTC.

The chain uses TRBV7-6 and TRBJ2-2; 11 nucleotides align to TRBD2. Germline V lookup: CDR1 SGHVS, CDR2 FNYEAQ. The CDR3 covers 15 residues. Trimming cost V 2 bases and J 4 bases; bases outside gene matches: 0. The CDR3 bases are TGTGCCAGCAGCTTACTAGCGGGAGGCACCGGGGAGCTGTTTTTT. It codes for CASSLLAGGTGELFF.

The CDR3 reads CASSLVFTSNEQFF. CDR3 in DNA: TGTGCCAGCAGCTTAGTGTTCACTTCCAATGAGCAGTTCTTC. The rearrangement uses TRBV11-2 and TRBJ2-1; no clear D gene. The CDR3 runs 14 residues. Germline V lookup: CDR1 SGHAT, CDR2 FQNNGV. V shed 1 base and J shed 6 bases, with 10 bases lying between them.

This clone was observed a single time. V usage is TRBV18 and J usage is TRBJ2-1, with 8 bases matching TRBD1. CDR3 size: 14 residues. Looked up from germline, CDR1 is KGHSH and CDR2 is LQKENI. The V and J ends lost 1 base and 6 bases, in that order; junction bases with no gene match: 2. The CDR3 loop is CASSPQGQGNEQFF. CDR3 sequence (DNA): TGTGCCAGCTCACCACAAGGACAGGGCAATGAGCAGTTCTTC. The entire variable domain, with the rest obtained from reference TRBV18 and TRBJ2-1, is as follows: NAGVMQNPRHLVRRRGQEARLRCSPMKGHSHVYWYRQLPEEGLKFMVYLQKENIIDESGMPKERFSAEFPKEGPSILRIQQVVRGDSAAYFCASSPQGQGNEQFFGPGTRLTVL.

The chain joins TRBV7-6 to TRBJ2-2, with 9 bases matching TRBD1. The ends lost 4 bases at V and 6 bases at J; junction bases unmatched: 6. The germline V gene has CDR1 SGHVS and CDR2 FNYEAQ. The CDR3 is made up of 15 amino acids. The CDR3 loop reads CASSSGQGWAGELFF. The CDR3 region has the DNA TGTGCCAGCAGCTCAGGACAGGGGTGGGCCGGGGAGCTGTTTTTT.

The V gene is TRBV9, the J gene TRBJ2-1; TRBD2 aligns across 7 bases. The V and J ends lost 1 base and 5 bases, in that order; junction bases with no gene match: 6. This CDR3 has 15 amino acids. Germline V gene sequence: CDR1 SGDLS, CDR2 YYNGEE. CDR3 nucleotide sequence: TGTGCCAGCAGCGTATCGGCGGGAGACAACAATGAGCAGTTCTTC. This translates into CASSVSAGDNNEQFF.

This chain joins TRBV27 and TRBJ1-6; TRBD1 aligns across 10 bases. The CDR3 runs to 18 residues. Per the germline V gene, CDR1 is MNHEY and CDR2 is SMNVEV (reference sequence). Unmatched junction bases numbered 8, after V lost 6 bases and J lost 0 bases. DNA of the CDR3: TGTGCCAGCAGATGGAGGACAGGGGGAAGCTCCTATAATTCACCCCTCCACTTT. Translation: CASRWRTGGSSYNSPLHF.